These 16 T cell receptor beta chains were sequenced from one sample in a study of cytomegalovirus exposure and HLA in healthy donors. PCR involved 60 Vbeta and 13 Jbeta primers. TCRdb keeps only in-frame clones here, not all; method: immunoSEQ multiplex PCR. In all, the sample yields about 130,000 clones. Specimen: PBMCs. The receptors here all came from an older woman in good health and CMV-seronegative.

The gene calls are TRBV30 and TRBJ2-5, with D uncertain. Trimming removed 0 bases at V and 7 bases at J, with 9 bases between. In germline, CDR1 is GTSNPN, CDR2 SVGIG (reference sequence). This CDR3 is built from 12 residues. The CDR3 DNA reads TGTGCCTGGAGTGTCCAGGTTGGGACCCAGTACTTC. This sequence encodes CAWSVQVGTQYF.

The CDR3 region has the DNA TGTGCCAGCAGTTCAAGCGGTAATGAGCAGTTCTTC. Its translation: CASSSSGNEQFF. This sequence joins TRBV7-9 and TRBJ2-1, with D tentatively TRBD2 (5 bases). This CDR3 is built from 12 residues. Deletions cut 6 bases from V and 7 bases from J, with 10 bases between. Germline CDR1 SEHNR, CDR2 FQNEAQ (reference sequence).

This chain joins TRBV27 and TRBJ1-1, with 9 bases identical to TRBD1. There are 14 residues in the CDR3. Germline CDR1 is MNHEY and CDR2 is SMNVEV (reference sequence). The J segment lost 8 bases and the V segment lost 4 bases, leaving 8 bases of the junction unmatched. CDR3: CASSSPGQGFEAFF. CDR3 coding DNA: TGTGCCAGCAGTTCTCCGGGACAGGGTTTCGAAGCTTTCTTT.

The genes are TRBV5-4 and TRBJ2-2, with D maybe TRBD1 (5 bases). The CDR3 contains 15 residues. In germline, CDR1 is SGHNT, CDR2 YYREEE (reference sequence). Between the trimmed V and J ends, which lost 0 bases and 13 bases, there was a span of 19 bases. Here the CDR3 DNA reads TGTGCCAGCAGCTTGGAAGGGGCGAGCCCCCCAGGGCTGTTTTTT. Translating gives CASSLEGASPPGLFF.

V gene TRBV10-1 combines with J gene TRBJ2-7; 11 nucleotides match TRBD2. The CDR3 covers 16 residues. Germline-derived CDR1 and CDR2 are WNHNN and SYGVQD (reference sequence). The junction had 7 bases not matched to a gene; V was cut back by 1 base and J by 5 bases. CDR3 sequence: CASSELLAGGPDEQYF. DNA of the CDR3: TGCGCCAGCAGTGAGTTGTTAGCGGGAGGGCCGGACGAGCAGTACTTC.

The chain joins TRBV19 to TRBJ2-2, with D possibly being TRBD2 (7 bases). Looked up from germline, CDR1 is LNHDA and CDR2 is SQIVND (reference sequence). The CDR3 runs 18 residues. V was shortened by 2 bases and J by 2 bases, with 18 bases between the two germline ends. The CDR3 DNA sequence: TGTGCCAGTAGTATATTCGGGGGGCAGGGAATTAACACCGGGGAGCTGTTTTTT. Its translation is CASSIFGGQGINTGELFF.

About this clone itself: At the DNA level, this CDR3 is encoded by other sequences in the same sample as well. This chain links TRBV7-2 with TRBJ2-7; tentatively, D is TRBD2 (6 bases). This CDR3 spans 13 amino acids. Trimming shortened V by 0 bases and J by 4 bases, and 7 bases separated the two germline ends. Germline assignment: CDR1 SGHTA and CDR2 FQGNSA. CDR3 coding DNA: TGTGCCAGCAGCTTAGCGGGGGGATACGAGCAGTACTTC. It yields the protein CASSLAGGYEQYF.

The V gene is TRBV5-1, the J gene TRBJ1-1, with D possibly matching TRBD1 (5 bases). V was clipped by 0 bases and J by 3 bases, with 9 bases between them. The CDR3 is made up of 14 amino acids. From germline, CDR1 is SGHRS and CDR2 YFSETQ. The DNA for the CDR3 is TGCGCCAGCAGCTTGGGGCGGGGGGACACTGAAGCTTTCTTT. This translates into CASSLGRGDTEAFF.

DNA for the CDR3: TGTGCCAGCAGGGCCGGGACTAGCGGCACAGATACGCAGTATTTT. This codes for CASRAGTSGTDTQYF. The chain combines TRBV9 with TRBJ2-3; 10 nucleotides agree with TRBD2. The CDR3 sequence is 15 residues long. The V and J ends lost 5 bases and 1 base, in that order; junction bases with no gene match: 4. Germline V gene sequence: CDR1 SGDLS, CDR2 YYNGEE.

This rearrangement joins TRBV27 to TRBJ1-5; D gene uncertain. Germline CDR1 is MNHEY and CDR2 is SMNVEV (reference sequence). The CDR3 runs to 12 residues. V lost 4 bases to trimming and J lost 3 bases, with 4 bases between them. The CDR3 nucleotides read TGTGCCAGCAGTTCCTACAATCAGCCCCAGCATTTT. Translating gives CASSSYNQPQHF.

The V gene is TRBV6-5, the J gene TRBJ2-4, with TRBD2 as a possible D gene (5 bases). V dropped 2 bases and J dropped 3 bases, with 11 bases sitting between them. CDR1 MNHEY and CDR2 SVGAGI come from the germline V gene. The length of the CDR3 is 15 residues. For the CDR3, the DNA is TGTGCCAGCAGTTACGGGGTCGAGGGCAAAAACATTCAGTACTTC. Residues: CASSYGVEGKNIQYF.

The gene calls are TRBV7-8 and TRBJ2-1, with D possibly TRBD2 on 7 matching bases. Germline V gene sequence: CDR1 SGHVS, CDR2 FQNEAQ. Trimming cost V 5 bases and J 0 bases, with 14 bases left between them. The length of the CDR3 is 16 residues. CDR3 region: CASSRTRGGSYNEQFF. The DNA of the CDR3 is TGTGCCAGCAGCCGGACTAGGGGGGGCTCCTACAATGAGCAGTTCTTC.

CDR3 sequence (DNA): TGCGCCAGCAGCTTGCGGCAGGGGGCTGGGGCCAACGTCCTGACTTTC. Amino acid sequence: CASSLRQGAGANVLTF. The chain carries TRBV5-1 and TRBJ2-6, with 7 bases that match TRBD1. Germline V CDR1 and CDR2: SGHRS, YFSETQ. Trimming removed 1 base from V and 2 bases from J; junction bases left unmatched: 3. CDR3 length: 16 amino acids.

The gene calls are TRBV23-1 and TRBJ2-4; a weak D match, TRBD1 (6 bases). TRBV23-1 is assigned to the ORF class and has an uncertain function. The CDR3 consists of 16 residues. Trimming took off 4 bases at V and 0 bases at J, with 13 bases between the two ends. As DNA, the CDR3 is TGCGCCAGCAGTCCACAGGGCGTACTAGCCAAAAACATTCAGTACTTC. Translating gives CASSPQGVLAKNIQYF.

CDR3 sequence (DNA): TGTGCCAGCAGTTCCGGTGACTCTGGGGCCAACGTCCTGACTTTC. Translated: CASSSGDSGANVLTF. The chain has TRBV28 and TRBJ2-6; D call uncertain. Germline CDR1 and CDR2: MDHEN and SYDVKM. There are 15 residues in the CDR3. V was pared by 4 bases and J by 0 bases, with 7 bases between. Supplemented by reference TRBV28 and TRBJ2-6, the full variable domain reads DVKVTQSSRYLVKRTGEKVFLECVQDMDHENMFWYRQDPGLGLRLIYFSYDVKMKEKGDIPEGYSVSREKKERFSLILESASTNQTSMYLCASSSGDSGANVLTFGAGSRLTVL.

The chain recombines TRBV21-1 with TRBJ2-7; the table's D call TRBD2 went unverified against the DNA. TRBV21-1 is recorded as a pseudogene. This CDR3 spans 16 amino acids. The CDR3 coding sequence is TGTGCCAGCAGCAAAGGGCGGCGGGAGTTGGACTACGAGCAGTACTTC. Translated, it gives CASSKGRRELDYEQYF.